The entry that follows covers one T cell receptor (beta chain) sequence. As yet, its antigen is unknown. These data originate in a study of cytomegalovirus exposure and HLA in healthy donors. The primer mix had 60 Vbeta and 13 Jbeta primers. The method was immunoSEQ multiplex PCR; TCRdb's version includes in-frame clones alone and lacks a portion of them. Its listing shows about 170,000 clones. General study points: For presence/absence analyses, sequencing depth was assumed to be roughly uniform across donors. It was shown in a later analysis that HLA-associated TCR beta chains were more clonally expanded than other, equally common chains.

CDR3 length equals 12 residues. V dropped 4 bases and J dropped 3 bases, with 7 bases sitting between them. Germline V lookup: CDR1 SGDLS, CDR2 YYNGEE. Healthy individuals who donated bone marrow served as the donors. Source material: PBMCs. The genes are TRBV9 and TRBJ1-2, with D hard to call. The sequence derives from a woman aged 18-29 years in good health and CMV-seropositive. DNA of the CDR3: TGTGCCAGCAGCTCCCCTCACTATGGCTACACCTTC. Residues: CASSSPHYGYTF.